The TCR beta chain under discussion was sequenced for a study of CD4 T cells in lung cancer (dated by TCRdb to between 2018 and 2020). Background on the whole study: The study screened blood T cells of NSCLC patients for responses to candidate mutation-encoded neoepitopes and isolated neoantigen-specific CD4+ T-cell clones and TCRs. The frequency of neoantigen-specific clonotypes in tumor resections, non-adjacent lung and cultured T-cell products was tracked by TCRB deep sequencing. The patients who underwent resection had lung adenocarcinoma or squamous cell carcinoma, were aged 60 to 69 when blood was donated, and were mostly former smokers. Before blood donation, treatments including platinum chemotherapy had been received by the patients, and nivolumab or pembrolizumab had been received by some of the patients. A few patients undergoing curative-intent resections for stage I-III non-small cell lung cancer provided the tumor and non-adjacent lung tissue.

According to the germline V gene, CDR1 reads SGHTA and CDR2 reads FQGNSA. The CDR3 runs 18 residues from the cysteine to the phenylalanine. Of the read, only the CDR3 DNA is kept; its 54 bases are in frame from base 1. Trimming at the junction amounts to 2 bases on V and 0 bases on J, and the germline ends lie 14 bases apart. On this clone itself: Its antigen target is currently unknown. The record has no base qualities; no much larger clone is one base away.

Non-adjacent lung tissue was collected from the same resection as far as possible from the malignant lesion, at least 3 cm away. General study outcomes and caveats: Some blood-derived responses might reflect in vitro priming of naive T cells or cross-reactivity rather than memory responses to the cancer.

To prepare the library, the immunoSEQ multiplex PCR assay was applied. DNA was isolated with Qiagen DNeasy or QIAamp micro DNA kits and TCRB sequenced with the Adaptive Biotechnology human TCRB sequencing kit. TCRB libraries were sequenced on an Illumina MiSeq. Under the source paper's analysis protocol: TCRB sequence data were analyzed with the kit provider's software, and tumor enrichment of clonotype templates was tested with Fisher's exact test. What TCRdb holds here is the immuneACCESS table cut down to in-frame rearrangements. Part of the clones is not present; checked against another copy, under half of the missing clones reflect an unresolved V gene, and the others are unexplained. V, J and clone size derive from that table, while D and trimming were established from the DNA sequence. Counted in this sample were 10,000 to 11,000 clones; around 66% of them appeared once. The biggest ten clones account for approximately 15% of the sample.

The chain couples TRBV7-2 to TRBJ2-6, with an unclear D gene assignment. The TCR was taken from a man between 60 and 75 years old with non-small cell lung cancer. Material for sequencing was normal lung tissue taken away from the tumor. This receptor carries the CDR3 CASSLNSDASSGANVLTF. The DNA sequence is TGTGCCAGCAGCTTAAATTCAGACGCTAGCTCTGGGGCCAACGTCCTGACTTTC.